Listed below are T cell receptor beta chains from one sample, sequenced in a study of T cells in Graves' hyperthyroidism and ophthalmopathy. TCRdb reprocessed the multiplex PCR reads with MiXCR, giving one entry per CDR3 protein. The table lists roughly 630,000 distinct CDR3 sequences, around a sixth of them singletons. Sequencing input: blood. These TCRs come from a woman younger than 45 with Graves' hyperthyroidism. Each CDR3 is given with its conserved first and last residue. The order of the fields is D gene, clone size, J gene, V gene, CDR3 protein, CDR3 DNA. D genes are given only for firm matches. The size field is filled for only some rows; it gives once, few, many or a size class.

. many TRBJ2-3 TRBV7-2 CASSPDSLLGTDTQYF TGTGCCAGCAGCCCGGACTCTTTACTGGGTACAGATACGCAGTATTTT
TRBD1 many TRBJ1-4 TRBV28 CASSQEGAQANEKLFF TGTGCCAGCAGTCAAGAGGGGGCGCAAGCTAATGAAAAACTGTTTTTT
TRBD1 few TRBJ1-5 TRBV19 CASNGRTGGNRQPQHF TGTGCCAGTAACGGGAGGACAGGGGGTAATCGACAGCCCCAGCATTTT
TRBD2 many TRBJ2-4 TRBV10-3 CAISEGTSGTYLAKNIQYF TGTGCCATCAGTGAGGGGACTAGCGGGACGTACCTAGCCAAAAACATTCAGTACTTC
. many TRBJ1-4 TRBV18 CASSPLQQLTNEKLFF TGTGCCAGCTCACCACTGCAACAGCTGACTAATGAAAAACTGTTTTTT
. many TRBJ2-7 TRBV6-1 CASTSSGTLSSYEQYF TGTGCCAGCACTTCCTCCGGGACCCTTAGCTCCTACGAGCAGTACTTC
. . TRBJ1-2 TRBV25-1 CASSESRKGLRDGYTF TGTGCCAGCAGTGAATCCCGAAAGGGATTAAGGGATGGCTACACCTTC
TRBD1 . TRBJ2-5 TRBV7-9 CASSLVGQGADQETQYF TGTGCCAGCAGCTTAGTAGGGCAGGGGGCTGACCAAGAGACCCAGTACTTC
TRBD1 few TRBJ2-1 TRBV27 CASSSQRDRPYNEQFF TGTGCCAGCAGTTCTCAACGGGACAGACCCTACAATGAGCAGTTCTTC
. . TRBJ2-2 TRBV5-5 CASSFKETGELFF TGTGCCAGCAGCTTTAAGGAGACCGGGGAGCTGTTTTTT
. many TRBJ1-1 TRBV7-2 CASSLVANTEAFF TGTGCCAGCAGCTTAGTCGCGAACACTGAAGCTTTCTTT
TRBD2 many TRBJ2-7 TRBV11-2 CASSASSGAPYEQYF TGTGCCAGCAGCGCGTCTAGCGGGGCCCCCTACGAGCAGTACTTC
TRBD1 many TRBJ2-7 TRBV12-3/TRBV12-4 CASSLRDRTYEQYF TGTGCCAGCAGTTTACGGGACAGAACCTACGAGCAGTACTTC
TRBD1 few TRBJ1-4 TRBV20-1 CSAPAGQGGMRTTNEKLFF TGCAGTGCTCCCGCTGGACAGGGGGGAATGCGTACAACTAATGAAAAACTGTTTTTT
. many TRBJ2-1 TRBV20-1 CSARDDDYNNEQFF TGCAGTGCTAGAGATGATGACTACAACAATGAGCAGTTCTTC
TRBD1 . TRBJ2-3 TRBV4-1 CASSQGGTVITDTQYF TGCGCCAGCAGCCAAGGGGGGACAGTGATCACAGATACGCAGTATTTT
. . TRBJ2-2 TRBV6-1 CASRNGARSGGELFF TGTGCCAGCAGAAACGGGGCCAGGAGTGGCGGGGAGCTGTTTTTT
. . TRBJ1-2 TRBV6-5 CASSYNTGNYGYTF TGTGCCAGCAGTTACAATACAGGGAACTATGGCTACACCTTC
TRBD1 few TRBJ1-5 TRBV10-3 CAISDRQGDNQPQHF TGTGCCATCAGTGATCGACAGGGGGACAATCAGCCCCAGCATTTT
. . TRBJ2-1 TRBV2 CASSYSEGFNEQFF TGTGCCAGCAGTTACTCAGAGGGTTTTAATGAGCAGTTCTTC
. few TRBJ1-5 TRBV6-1 CASSERLDSNQPQHF TGTGCCAGCAGTGAACGCCTGGATAGCAATCAGCCCCAGCATTTT
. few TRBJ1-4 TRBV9 CASSEGGTGEKLFF TGTGCCAGCAGCGAGGGGGGGACCGGTGAAAAACTGTTTTTT
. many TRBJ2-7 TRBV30 CAWETGISEYEQYF TGTGCCTGGGAGACAGGAATTAGCGAGTACGAGCAGTACTTC
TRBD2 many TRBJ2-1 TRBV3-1 CASSQDLAGGYNEQFF TGTGCCAGCAGCCAAGACCTAGCGGGAGGTTACAATGAGCAGTTCTTC
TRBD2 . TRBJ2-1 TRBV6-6 CASSYSSGTSGGPYNEQFF TGTGCCAGCAGTTACTCTTCCGGGACTAGCGGGGGACCCTACAATGAGCAGTTCTTC
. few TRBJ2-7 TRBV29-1 CSVVRAYEQYF TGCAGCGTTGTAAGGGCCTACGAGCAGTACTTC
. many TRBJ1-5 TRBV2 CASSTVGVNQPQHF TGTGCCAGCAGCACTGTCGGGGTTAATCAGCCCCAGCATTTT
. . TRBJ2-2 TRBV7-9 CASSSTPSRGATGELFF TGTGCCAGTAGCTCGACCCCCAGCCGAGGAGCCACCGGGGAGCTGTTTTTT
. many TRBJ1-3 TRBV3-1 CASSPRQAYNTIYF TGTGCCAGCAGCCCTCGACAGGCTTATAACACCATATATTTT
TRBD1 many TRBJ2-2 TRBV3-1 CASSPGQGPTGELFF TGTGCCAGCAGCCCGGGACAGGGGCCCACCGGGGAGCTGTTTTTT
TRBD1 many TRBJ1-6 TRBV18 CASSPWTGGDSPLHF TGTGCCAGCTCACCATGGACAGGGGGCGATTCACCCCTCCACTTT
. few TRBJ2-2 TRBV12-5 CASGLEGWTNTGELFF TGTGCTAGTGGTTTGGAGGGTTGGACTAATACCGGGGAGCTGTTTTTT
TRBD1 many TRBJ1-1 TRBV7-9 CASSHGQGDEAFF TGTGCCAGCAGCCACGGACAGGGGGATGAAGCTTTCTTT
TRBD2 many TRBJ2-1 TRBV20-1 CSARALAGEHNEQFF TGCAGTGCTAGAGCACTAGCGGGAGAGCACAATGAGCAGTTCTTC
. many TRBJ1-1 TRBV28 CASSLLRGVAEAFF TGTGCCAGCAGTTTATTGAGAGGAGTTGCTGAAGCTTTCTTT
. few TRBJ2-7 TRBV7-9 CASTPDRNSYEQYF TGTGCCAGCACCCCCGACCGCAACTCCTACGAGCAGTACTTC
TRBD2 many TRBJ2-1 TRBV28 CASRSAGGPSEQFF TGTGCCAGCAGGTCGGCGGGAGGACCGAGTGAGCAGTTCTTC
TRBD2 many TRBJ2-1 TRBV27 CASRTGTSDYNEQFF TGTGCCAGCAGGACCGGGACTAGCGATTACAATGAGCAGTTCTTC
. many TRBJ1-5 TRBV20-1 CSARDPENQPQHF TGCAGTGCTAGAGATCCTGAGAATCAGCCCCAGCATTTT
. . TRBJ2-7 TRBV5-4 CASSPRGEALYEQYF TGTGCCAGCAGCCCGAGGGGGGAGGCTCTATACGAGCAGTACTTC
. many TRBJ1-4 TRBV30 CAWSRGSHEKLFF TGTGCCTGGAGTAGAGGGTCACATGAAAAACTGTTTTTT
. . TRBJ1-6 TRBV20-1 CSARDLGTLHF TGCAGTGCTAGAGATCTGGGCACCCTCCACTTT
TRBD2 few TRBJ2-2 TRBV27 CASRGLAGGRAGELFF TGTGCCAGCAGAGGACTAGCGGGAGGGAGGGCCGGGGAGCTGTTTTTT
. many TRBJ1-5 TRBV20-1 CSARDALLSNQPQHF TGCAGTGCTAGAGATGCCCTCTTGAGCAATCAGCCCCAGCATTTT
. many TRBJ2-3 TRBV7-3 CASSTESLSHTQYF TGTGCCAGCAGCACCGAAAGCCTTAGTCATACGCAGTATTTT